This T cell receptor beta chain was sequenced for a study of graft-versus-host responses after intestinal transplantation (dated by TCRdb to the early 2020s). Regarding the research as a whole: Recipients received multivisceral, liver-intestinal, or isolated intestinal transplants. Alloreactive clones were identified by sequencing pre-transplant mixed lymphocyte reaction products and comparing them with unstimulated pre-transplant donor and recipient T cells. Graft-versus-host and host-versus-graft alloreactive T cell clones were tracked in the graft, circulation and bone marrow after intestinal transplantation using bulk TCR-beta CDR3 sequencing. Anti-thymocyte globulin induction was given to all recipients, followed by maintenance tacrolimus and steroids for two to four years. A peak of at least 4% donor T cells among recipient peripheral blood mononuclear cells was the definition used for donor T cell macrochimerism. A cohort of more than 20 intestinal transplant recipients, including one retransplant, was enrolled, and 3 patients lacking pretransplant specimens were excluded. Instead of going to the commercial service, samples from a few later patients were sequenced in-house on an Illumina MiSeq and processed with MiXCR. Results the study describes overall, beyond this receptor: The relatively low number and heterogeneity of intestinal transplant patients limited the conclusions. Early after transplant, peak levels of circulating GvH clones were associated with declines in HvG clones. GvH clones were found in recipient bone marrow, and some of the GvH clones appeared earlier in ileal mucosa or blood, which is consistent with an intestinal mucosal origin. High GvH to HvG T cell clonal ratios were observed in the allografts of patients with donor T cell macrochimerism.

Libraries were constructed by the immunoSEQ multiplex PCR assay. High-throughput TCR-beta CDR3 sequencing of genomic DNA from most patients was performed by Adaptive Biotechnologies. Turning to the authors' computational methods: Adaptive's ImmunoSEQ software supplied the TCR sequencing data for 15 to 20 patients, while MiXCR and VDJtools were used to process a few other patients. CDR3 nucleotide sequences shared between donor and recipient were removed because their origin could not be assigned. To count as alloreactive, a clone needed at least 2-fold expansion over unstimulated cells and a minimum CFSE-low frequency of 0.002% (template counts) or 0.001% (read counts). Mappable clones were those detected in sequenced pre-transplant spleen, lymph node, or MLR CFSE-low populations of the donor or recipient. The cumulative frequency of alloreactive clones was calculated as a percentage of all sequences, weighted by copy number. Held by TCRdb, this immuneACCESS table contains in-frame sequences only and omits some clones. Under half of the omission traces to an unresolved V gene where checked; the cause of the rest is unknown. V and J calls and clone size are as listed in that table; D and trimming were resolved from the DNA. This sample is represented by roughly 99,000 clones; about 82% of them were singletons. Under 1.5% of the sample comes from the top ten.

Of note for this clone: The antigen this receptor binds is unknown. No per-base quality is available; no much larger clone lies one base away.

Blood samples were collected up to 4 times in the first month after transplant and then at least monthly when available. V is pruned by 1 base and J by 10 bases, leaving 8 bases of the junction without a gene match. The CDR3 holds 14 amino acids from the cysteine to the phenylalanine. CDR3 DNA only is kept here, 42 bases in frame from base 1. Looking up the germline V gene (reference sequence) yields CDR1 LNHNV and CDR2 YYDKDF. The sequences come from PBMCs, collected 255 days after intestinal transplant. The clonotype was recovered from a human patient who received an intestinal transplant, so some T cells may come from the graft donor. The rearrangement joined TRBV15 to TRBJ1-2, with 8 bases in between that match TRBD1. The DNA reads TGTGCCACCAGCAGAGTTGGGCGGACAGGGCTCTACACCTTC. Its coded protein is CATSRVGRTGLYTF.